This T cell receptor beta chain derives from a study of PD-1 blockade in classical Hodgkin lymphoma. Produced via immunoSEQ multiplex PCR; TCRdb's table is partial and in-frame only. The sample includes some 150,000 clones, about four fifths of them seen just once. All the patients suffered relapse after autologous stem cell transplantation, and brentuximab vedotin exposure differed. This CDR3 has 16 amino acids. The V end was cut by 3 bases, the J end by 2 bases, with 15 bases between. Germline V CDR1 and CDR2: LNHDA, SQIVND (reference sequence). The TCR was taken from a human donor with classical Hodgkin lymphoma. The rearrangement links TRBV19 to TRBJ2-3; either TRBD1 or TRBD2 may fit D (5 bases each). This specimen consisted of peripheral blood mononuclear cells (PBMCs), obtained before the second cycle of nivolumab. In DNA form, the CDR3 reads TGTGCCAGTAGTATCCGGGGCAATCGACTCACAGATACGCAGTATTTT. As protein: CASSIRGNRLTDTQYF.